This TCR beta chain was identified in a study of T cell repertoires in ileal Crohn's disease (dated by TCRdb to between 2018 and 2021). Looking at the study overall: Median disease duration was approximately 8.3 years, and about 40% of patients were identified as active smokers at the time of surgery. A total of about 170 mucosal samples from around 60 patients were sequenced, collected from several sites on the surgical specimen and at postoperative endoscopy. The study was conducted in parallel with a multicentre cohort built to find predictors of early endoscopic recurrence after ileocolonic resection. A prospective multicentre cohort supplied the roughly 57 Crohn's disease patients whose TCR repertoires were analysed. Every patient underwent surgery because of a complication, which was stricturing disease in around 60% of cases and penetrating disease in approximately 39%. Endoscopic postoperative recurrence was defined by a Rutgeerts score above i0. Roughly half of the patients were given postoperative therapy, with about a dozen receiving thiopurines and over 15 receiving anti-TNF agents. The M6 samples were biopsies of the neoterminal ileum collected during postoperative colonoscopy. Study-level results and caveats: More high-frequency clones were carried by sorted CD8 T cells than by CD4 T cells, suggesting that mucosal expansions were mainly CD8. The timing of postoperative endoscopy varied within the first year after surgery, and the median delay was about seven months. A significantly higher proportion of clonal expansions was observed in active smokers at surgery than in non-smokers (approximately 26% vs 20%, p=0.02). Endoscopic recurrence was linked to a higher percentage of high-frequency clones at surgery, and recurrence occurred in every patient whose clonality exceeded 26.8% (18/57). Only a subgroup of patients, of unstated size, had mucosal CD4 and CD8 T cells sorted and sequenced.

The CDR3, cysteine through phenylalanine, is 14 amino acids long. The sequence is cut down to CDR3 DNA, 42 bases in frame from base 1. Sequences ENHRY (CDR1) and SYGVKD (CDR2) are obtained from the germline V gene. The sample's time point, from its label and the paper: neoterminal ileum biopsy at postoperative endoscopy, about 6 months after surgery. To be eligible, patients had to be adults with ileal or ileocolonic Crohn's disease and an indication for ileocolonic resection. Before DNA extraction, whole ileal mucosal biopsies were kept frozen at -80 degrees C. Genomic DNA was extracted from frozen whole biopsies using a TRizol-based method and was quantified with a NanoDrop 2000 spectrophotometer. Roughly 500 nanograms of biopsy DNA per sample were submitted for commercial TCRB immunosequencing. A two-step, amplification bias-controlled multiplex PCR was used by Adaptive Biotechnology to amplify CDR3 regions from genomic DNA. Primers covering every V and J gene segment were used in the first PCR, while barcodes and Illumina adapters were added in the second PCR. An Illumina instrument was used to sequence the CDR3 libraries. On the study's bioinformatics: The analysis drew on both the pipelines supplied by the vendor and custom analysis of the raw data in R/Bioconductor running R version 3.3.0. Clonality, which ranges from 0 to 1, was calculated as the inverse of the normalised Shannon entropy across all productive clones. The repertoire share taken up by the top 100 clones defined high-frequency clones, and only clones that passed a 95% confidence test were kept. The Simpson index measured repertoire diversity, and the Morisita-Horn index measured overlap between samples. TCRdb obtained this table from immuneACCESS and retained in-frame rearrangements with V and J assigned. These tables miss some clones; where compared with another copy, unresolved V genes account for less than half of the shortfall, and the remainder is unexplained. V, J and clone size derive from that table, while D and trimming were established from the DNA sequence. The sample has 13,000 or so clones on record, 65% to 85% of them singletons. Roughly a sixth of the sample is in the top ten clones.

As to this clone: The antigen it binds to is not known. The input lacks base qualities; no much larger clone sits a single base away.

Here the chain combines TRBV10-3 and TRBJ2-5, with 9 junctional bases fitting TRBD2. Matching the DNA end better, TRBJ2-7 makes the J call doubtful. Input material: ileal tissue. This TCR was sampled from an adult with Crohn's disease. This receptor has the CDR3 CAITSQREAYEQYF. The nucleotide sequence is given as TGTGCCATCACCTCACAGCGGGAGGCCTACGAGCAGTACTTC.